This TCR beta chain was documented in a study of blood T cell repertoires in COVID-19. Germline V CDR1 and CDR2: GTSNPN, SVGIG (reference sequence). The CDR3 is made up of 15 amino acids. Between the trimmed V and J ends, which lost 4 bases and 7 bases, there was a span of 19 bases. Produced via immunoSEQ multiplex PCR; TCRdb's table is partial and in-frame only. Here the sample spans under 85,000 clones, roughly 89% being singletons. The sample was peripheral blood. V gene TRBV30 combines with J gene TRBJ1-4, with D hard to call. This receptor was obtained from a man in his 70s with active or convalescent COVID-19. As DNA, the CDR3 is TGTGCCTGGACCCCTGGGCAGGTTCGGTCTGAAAAACTGTTTTTT. It encodes CAWTPGQVRSEKLFF.